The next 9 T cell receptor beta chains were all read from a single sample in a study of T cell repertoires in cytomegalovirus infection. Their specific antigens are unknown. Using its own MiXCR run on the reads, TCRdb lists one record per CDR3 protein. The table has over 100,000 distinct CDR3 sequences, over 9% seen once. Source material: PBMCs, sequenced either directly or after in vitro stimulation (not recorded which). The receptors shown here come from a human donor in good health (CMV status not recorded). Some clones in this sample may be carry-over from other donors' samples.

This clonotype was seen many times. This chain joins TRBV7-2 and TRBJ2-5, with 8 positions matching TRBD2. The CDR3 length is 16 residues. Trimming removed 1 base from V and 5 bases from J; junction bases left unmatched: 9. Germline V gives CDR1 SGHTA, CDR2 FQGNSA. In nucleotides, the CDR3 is TGTGCCAGCAGCTTAGGGCTAGCGGGCGAATTTGAGACCCAGTACTTC. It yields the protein CASSLGLAGEFETQYF.

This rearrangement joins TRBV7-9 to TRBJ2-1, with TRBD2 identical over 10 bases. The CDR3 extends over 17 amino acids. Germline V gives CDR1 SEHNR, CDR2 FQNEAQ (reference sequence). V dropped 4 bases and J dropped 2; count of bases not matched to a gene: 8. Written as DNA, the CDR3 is TGTGCCAGCAGCTCTCTAGCGGGAGACACCACCTACAATGAGCAGTTCTTC. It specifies CASSSLAGDTTYNEQFF.

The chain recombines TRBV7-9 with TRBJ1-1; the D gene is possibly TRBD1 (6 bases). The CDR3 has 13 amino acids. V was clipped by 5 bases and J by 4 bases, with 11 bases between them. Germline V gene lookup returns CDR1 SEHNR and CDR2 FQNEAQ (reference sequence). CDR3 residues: CASSPRGGTEAFF. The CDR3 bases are TGTGCCAGCAGCCCCCGAGGGGGCACTGAAGCTTTCTTT.

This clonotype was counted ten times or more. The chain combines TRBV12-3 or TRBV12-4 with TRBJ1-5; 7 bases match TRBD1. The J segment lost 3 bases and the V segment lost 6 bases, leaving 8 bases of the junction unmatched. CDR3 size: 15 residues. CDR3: CASSPMTGSNQPQHF. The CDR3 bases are TGTGCCAGCAGCCCAATGACAGGGTCCAATCAGCCCCAGCATTTT.

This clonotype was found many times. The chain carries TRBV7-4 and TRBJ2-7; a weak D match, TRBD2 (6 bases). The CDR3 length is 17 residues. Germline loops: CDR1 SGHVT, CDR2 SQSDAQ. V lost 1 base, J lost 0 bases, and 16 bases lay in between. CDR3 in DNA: TGTGCCAGCAGCTTAGGTCCCGGGACTCAGAGCTCCTACGAGCAGTACGTC. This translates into CASSLGPGTQSSYEQYV.

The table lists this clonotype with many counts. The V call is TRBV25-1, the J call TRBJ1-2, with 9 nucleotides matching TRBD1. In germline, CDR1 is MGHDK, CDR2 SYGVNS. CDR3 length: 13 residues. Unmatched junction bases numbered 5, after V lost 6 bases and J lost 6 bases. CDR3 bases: TGTGCCAGCAGGTTCCGGGACAGGGATGGCTACACCTTC. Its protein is CASRFRDRDGYTF.

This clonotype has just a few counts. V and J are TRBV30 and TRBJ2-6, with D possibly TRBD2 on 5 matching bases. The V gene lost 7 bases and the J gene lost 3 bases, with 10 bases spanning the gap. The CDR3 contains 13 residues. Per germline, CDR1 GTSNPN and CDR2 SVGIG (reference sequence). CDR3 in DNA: TGTGCCTCAGCCGGGAATGGGGCCAACGTCCTGACTTTC. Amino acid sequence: CASAGNGANVLTF.

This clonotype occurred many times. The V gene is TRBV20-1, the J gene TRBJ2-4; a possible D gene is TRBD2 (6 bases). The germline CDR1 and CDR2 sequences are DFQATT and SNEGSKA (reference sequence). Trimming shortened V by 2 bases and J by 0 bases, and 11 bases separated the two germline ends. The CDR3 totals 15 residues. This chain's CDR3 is CSARSPGVAKNIQYF. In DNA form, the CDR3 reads TGCAGTGCTAGATCGCCGGGGGTAGCCAAAAACATTCAGTACTTC.

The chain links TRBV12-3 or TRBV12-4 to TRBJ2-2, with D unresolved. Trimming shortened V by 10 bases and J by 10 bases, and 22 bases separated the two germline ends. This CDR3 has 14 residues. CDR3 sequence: CATQGRNENVELFF. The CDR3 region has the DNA TGTGCCACACAAGGGCGGAATGAGAACGTGGAGCTGTTTTTT.